The entry below gives a single T cell receptor (beta chain) sequence along with its context. The antigen is unknown. Germline-derived CDR1 and CDR2 are KGHDR and SFDVKD. This CDR3 is 13 amino acids long. These data come from a study of post-analysis software for immune sequencing data. Study at large: Recorded disease courses covered relapsing-remitting, secondary progressive and progressive-relapsing multiple sclerosis. Some patients had no subtype annotation. General observations from the study: Elevated frequency relative to controls characterized 4 or 5 TRBV segments in patients, TRBV5-6, TRBV5-1 and TRBV20-1 among them. Under F measure analysis, samples from one preparation batch co-clustered strongly. Comparison with controls showed significantly lower normalized Chao1 diversity in multiple sclerosis patients.

The TCR beta cDNA libraries contained unique molecular identifiers. With roughly 1 to 10 million T cells as the source, 450,000 to 600,000 cDNA molecules resulted. TCRdb called the PCR reads again in MiXCR, with one record for every CDR3 protein. Counted here are 750,000 to 950,000 distinct CDR3 sequences, roughly 50% occurring once; the ten biggest clones make up over 4.5%. The sequencing input was blood. This receptor was identified in a girl under 18 with multiple sclerosis. The chain employs TRBV24-1 and TRBJ2-7; TRBD2 matches at 8 bases. The end of the DNA is better explained by TRBJ2-5, so the J call may be wrong. The CDR3 loop reads CATSQLAEETQYF. CDR3 in DNA: TGTGCCACCAGTCAACTAGCGGAAGAGACCCAGTACTTC.